The entry that follows covers one T cell receptor (beta chain) sequence. Its antigen is unknown. V shed 4 bases and J shed 0 bases, with 8 bases lying between them. This CDR3 has 14 amino acids. The V gene's germline CDR1 is SGDLS and CDR2 YYNGEE. Generated by immunoSEQ multiplex PCR, the TCRdb table keeps only in-frame clones and is missing some. The profile shows fewer than 90,000 clones, about 88% of them singletons. The data were taken from a study of T cell responses to AZD1222 COVID-19 vaccine. General study points: Repertoires were collected only later (after the peak T cell response had occurred). The study found vaccine-associated CD4 TCRs spanning spike, dominant at 160-218 and 743-854.

The specimen was peripheral blood, collected 28 days after the second AZD1222 dose. The genes are TRBV9 and TRBJ1-5; D is ambiguous. The clonotype was recovered from an adult who received the AZD1222 COVID-19 vaccine. The CDR3 loop reads CASSLGGSNQPQHF. The CDR3 DNA reads TGTGCCAGCAGCCTGGGAGGTAGCAATCAGCCCCAGCATTTT.